These T cell receptor beta chains were read from a single sample in a study of blood T cell repertoires in COVID-19. This table comes from immunoSEQ multiplex PCR, and its TCRdb copy is limited to in-frame clones, with some not included. The sample includes some 30,000 clones, about 91% of them seen just once. The material sequenced was peripheral blood. The receptors shown here come from a man aged 45-65 years with active COVID-19. Both conserved end residues are part of each CDR3. Each record gives: CDR3 protein, CDR3 DNA, clone size, J gene, D gene, CDR3 length, V gene. D genes are given only for firm matches. A row's size may be missing; if present it is once, few, many or a size class.

cdr3_aa: CASSETGFGAETQYF
cdr3_nt: TGTGCCAGCAGTGAGACAGGGTTTGGAGCAGAGACCCAGTACTTC
clone_size: -
j_call: TRBJ2-5
d_call: TRBD1
cdr3_length: 15
v_call: TRBV2

cdr3_aa: CSVGGLAGGPWETQYF
cdr3_nt: TGCAGCGTTGGAGGGCTAGCGGGGGGGCCCTGGGAGACCCAGTACTTC
clone_size: -
j_call: TRBJ2-5
d_call: TRBD2
cdr3_length: 16
v_call: TRBV29-1

cdr3_aa: CASSRSQGAGNTIYF
cdr3_nt: TGTGCCAGCAGCCGAAGTCAGGGGGCTGGAAACACCATATATTTT
clone_size: -
j_call: TRBJ1-3
d_call: TRBD1
cdr3_length: 15
v_call: TRBV11-3

cdr3_aa: CASSLSPTARETQYF
cdr3_nt: TGTGCCAGCAGTTTATCTCCGACCGCTAGGGAGACCCAGTACTTC
clone_size: -
j_call: TRBJ2-5
d_call: -
cdr3_length: 15
v_call: TRBV28

cdr3_aa: CASSDGGEETQYF
cdr3_nt: TGCGCCAGCAGTGATGGGGGGGAAGAGACCCAGTACTTC
clone_size: -
j_call: TRBJ2-5
d_call: TRBD2
cdr3_length: 13
v_call: TRBV10-1

cdr3_aa: CASSEGLAGDTQYF
cdr3_nt: TGCGCCAGCAGCGAGGGACTAGCGGGAGATACGCAGTATTTT
clone_size: -
j_call: TRBJ2-3
d_call: TRBD2
cdr3_length: 14
v_call: TRBV5-1

cdr3_aa: CASRKRGDTGELFF
cdr3_nt: TGTGCCAGCAGGAAGCGGGGGGACACCGGGGAGCTGTTTTTT
clone_size: -
j_call: TRBJ2-2
d_call: TRBD2
cdr3_length: 14
v_call: TRBV2

cdr3_aa: CASRPRQGIVTGANVLTF
cdr3_nt: TGTGCCAGCAGGCCCCGACAGGGAATTGTGACTGGGGCCAACGTCCTGACTTTC
clone_size: -
j_call: TRBJ2-6
d_call: TRBD1
cdr3_length: 18
v_call: TRBV28

cdr3_aa: CASSLSGTGANVLTF
cdr3_nt: TGTGCCAGCAGTTTATCGGGTACTGGGGCCAACGTCCTGACTTTC
clone_size: -
j_call: TRBJ2-6
d_call: -
cdr3_length: 15
v_call: TRBV28

cdr3_aa: CASSVTGQLRTEAFF
cdr3_nt: TGTGCCAGCAGCGTAACAGGACAGTTGAGGACTGAAGCTTTCTTT
clone_size: -
j_call: TRBJ1-1
d_call: -
cdr3_length: 15
v_call: TRBV9

cdr3_aa: CASSERDSYNSPLHF
cdr3_nt: TGTGCCAGCAGCGAAAGGGACAGCTATAATTCACCCCTCCACTTT
clone_size: -
j_call: TRBJ1-6
d_call: TRBD1
cdr3_length: 15
v_call: TRBV3-1/TRBV3-2

cdr3_aa: CAIGQGAYEQYF
cdr3_nt: TGTGCCATCGGACAGGGTGCTTACGAGCAGTACTTC
clone_size: -
j_call: TRBJ2-7
d_call: TRBD1
cdr3_length: 12
v_call: TRBV10-3

cdr3_aa: CASSPFGQEGGYGYTF
cdr3_nt: TGTGCCAGCAGTCCTTTCGGACAGGAGGGTGGCTATGGCTACACCTTC
clone_size: -
j_call: TRBJ1-2
d_call: TRBD1
cdr3_length: 16
v_call: TRBV2

cdr3_aa: CASSVPGQGTELAKNIQYF
cdr3_nt: TGCGCCAGCAGCGTGCCGGGACAGGGTACGGAACTAGCCAAAAACATTCAGTACTTC
clone_size: -
j_call: TRBJ2-4
d_call: TRBD1
cdr3_length: 19
v_call: TRBV5-1

cdr3_aa: CASSHDLRDTKGRAFF
cdr3_nt: TGTGCCAGCAGCCACGACCTCCGGGACACCAAAGGGAGAGCTTTCTTT
clone_size: once
j_call: TRBJ1-1
d_call: -
cdr3_length: 16
v_call: TRBV7-2

cdr3_aa: CASSSDRGGNQPQHF
cdr3_nt: TGTGCCAGCAGCTCTGACAGGGGAGGCAATCAGCCCCAGCATTTT
clone_size: -
j_call: TRBJ1-5
d_call: TRBD1
cdr3_length: 15
v_call: TRBV7-2

cdr3_aa: CASSYSRQGRDGYTF
cdr3_nt: TGTGCCAGCAGTTACTCCCGACAGGGTAGGGATGGCTACACCTTC
clone_size: -
j_call: TRBJ1-2
d_call: TRBD1
cdr3_length: 15
v_call: TRBV6-5

cdr3_aa: CASSRGQFGNQPQHF
cdr3_nt: TGTGCCAGCAGTCGGGGGCAGTTCGGGAATCAGCCCCAGCATTTT
clone_size: few
j_call: TRBJ1-5
d_call: -
cdr3_length: 15
v_call: TRBV6-6

cdr3_aa: CAIRASDEQYF
cdr3_nt: TGTGCCATCAGGGCTTCTGACGAGCAGTACTTC
clone_size: -
j_call: TRBJ2-7
d_call: -
cdr3_length: 11
v_call: TRBV10-3

cdr3_aa: CAWSAQGNQPQHF
cdr3_nt: TGTGCCTGGAGTGCACAGGGGAATCAGCCCCAGCATTTT
clone_size: -
j_call: TRBJ1-5
d_call: TRBD1
cdr3_length: 13
v_call: TRBV30

cdr3_aa: CASSYREATGELFF
cdr3_nt: TGCGCCAGCAGCTACCGAGAGGCCACCGGGGAGCTGTTTTTT
clone_size: -
j_call: TRBJ2-2
d_call: -
cdr3_length: 14
v_call: TRBV5-1

cdr3_aa: CASSYTGVSGYTF
cdr3_nt: TGTGCCAGCAGCTATACAGGGGTCTCTGGCTACACCTTC
clone_size: -
j_call: TRBJ1-2
d_call: TRBD1
cdr3_length: 13
v_call: TRBV6-5

cdr3_aa: CASSDRETYNSPLHF
cdr3_nt: TGTGCCAGCAGTGACAGGGAAACTTATAATTCACCCCTCCACTTT
clone_size: -
j_call: TRBJ1-6
d_call: -
cdr3_length: 15
v_call: TRBV2

cdr3_aa: CASGRWSSNTEAFF
cdr3_nt: TGTGCCAGCGGCCGATGGAGTTCGAACACTGAAGCTTTCTTT
clone_size: few
j_call: TRBJ1-1
d_call: -
cdr3_length: 14
v_call: TRBV28

cdr3_aa: CAWSLRGNQPQHF
cdr3_nt: TGTGCCTGGAGTCTACGGGGGAATCAGCCCCAGCATTTT
clone_size: -
j_call: TRBJ1-5
d_call: -
cdr3_length: 13
v_call: TRBV30

cdr3_aa: CASSLTGVETQYF
cdr3_nt: TGTGCCAGCAGCCTGACAGGGGTGGAGACCCAGTACTTC
clone_size: -
j_call: TRBJ2-5
d_call: TRBD1
cdr3_length: 13
v_call: TRBV7-9

cdr3_aa: CASSLLGGRASEQFF
cdr3_nt: TGCGCCAGCAGCTTACTGGGCGGGAGGGCCAGTGAGCAGTTCTTC
clone_size: -
j_call: TRBJ2-1
d_call: TRBD2
cdr3_length: 15
v_call: TRBV5-1

cdr3_aa: CASIRDDPSNYGYTF
cdr3_nt: TGTGCCAGCATCAGGGATGATCCTTCTAACTATGGCTACACCTTC
clone_size: -
j_call: TRBJ1-2
d_call: -
cdr3_length: 15
v_call: TRBV5-6

cdr3_aa: CASSQSAGRGTDTQYF
cdr3_nt: TGCGCCAGCAGTCAATCTGCGGGCAGGGGGACTGATACGCAGTATTTT
clone_size: once
j_call: TRBJ2-3
d_call: -
cdr3_length: 16
v_call: TRBV23-1

cdr3_aa: CASSSGTGWETQYF
cdr3_nt: TGTGCCAGCAGCTCAGGGACAGGGTGGGAGACCCAGTACTTC
clone_size: -
j_call: TRBJ2-5
d_call: TRBD1
cdr3_length: 14
v_call: TRBV7-9

cdr3_aa: CASSLDRGPTDTQYF
cdr3_nt: TGTGCCAGCAGCTTGGACAGGGGTCCCACAGATACGCAGTATTTT
clone_size: once
j_call: TRBJ2-3
d_call: TRBD1
cdr3_length: 15
v_call: TRBV7-9

cdr3_aa: CASSLDLPESSYNEQFF
cdr3_nt: TGTGCCAGCAGCTTAGATCTCCCTGAGAGCTCCTACAATGAGCAGTTCTTC
clone_size: -
j_call: TRBJ2-1
d_call: -
cdr3_length: 17
v_call: TRBV11-3

cdr3_aa: CASTKRGTEAFF
cdr3_nt: TGTGCCAGCACGAAAAGGGGGACTGAAGCTTTCTTT
clone_size: -
j_call: TRBJ1-1
d_call: -
cdr3_length: 12
v_call: TRBV2

cdr3_aa: CASSEGGTGGLDEQFF
cdr3_nt: TGTGCCAGCAGTGAGGGAGGGACAGGGGGTTTGGATGAGCAGTTCTTC
clone_size: -
j_call: TRBJ2-1
d_call: TRBD1
cdr3_length: 16
v_call: TRBV25-1

cdr3_aa: CASSPGVGVDGYTF
cdr3_nt: TGTGCCAGCAGCCCGGGGGTAGGGGTAGATGGCTACACCTTC
clone_size: -
j_call: TRBJ1-2
d_call: -
cdr3_length: 14
v_call: TRBV9

cdr3_aa: CASSLARQSTDTQYF
cdr3_nt: TGTGCCAGCAGCTTGGCTCGACAGAGCACAGATACGCAGTATTTT
clone_size: -
j_call: TRBJ2-3
d_call: -
cdr3_length: 15
v_call: TRBV5-4

cdr3_aa: CASSARTVYTF
cdr3_nt: TGTGCCAGCAGCGCCCGGACAGTCTACACCTTC
clone_size: -
j_call: TRBJ1-2
d_call: -
cdr3_length: 11
v_call: TRBV5-8

cdr3_aa: CASSYSIWAVAFF
cdr3_nt: TGTGCCAGCAGTTACTCTATCTGGGCCGTAGCTTTCTTT
clone_size: once
j_call: TRBJ1-1
d_call: -
cdr3_length: 13
v_call: TRBV6-5

cdr3_aa: CASSHSGGAYGYTF
cdr3_nt: TGTGCCAGCAGCCACTCAGGGGGCGCCTATGGCTACACCTTC
clone_size: once
j_call: TRBJ1-2
d_call: TRBD1
cdr3_length: 14
v_call: TRBV9

cdr3_aa: CASSLVDSPGNTIYF
cdr3_nt: TGCGCCAGCAGCCTAGTGGACAGCCCTGGAAACACCATATATTTT
clone_size: -
j_call: TRBJ1-3
d_call: -
cdr3_length: 15
v_call: TRBV10-2

cdr3_aa: CASSPGGEWNGYTF
cdr3_nt: TGTGCCAGCAGCCCAGGGGGCGAGTGGAACGGCTACACCTTC
clone_size: -
j_call: TRBJ1-2
d_call: TRBD1
cdr3_length: 14
v_call: TRBV4-2

cdr3_aa: CASSLVSPDYNEQFF
cdr3_nt: TGCGCCAGCAGCTTGGTGTCTCCAGATTACAATGAGCAGTTCTTC
clone_size: -
j_call: TRBJ2-1
d_call: -
cdr3_length: 15
v_call: TRBV5-1

cdr3_aa: CASSQDYRGFEAFF
cdr3_nt: TGTGCCAGCAGCCAAGACTACAGGGGCTTTGAAGCTTTCTTT
clone_size: -
j_call: TRBJ1-1
d_call: TRBD1
cdr3_length: 14
v_call: TRBV3-1/TRBV3-2

cdr3_aa: CASSVSQTNEKLFF
cdr3_nt: TGTGCCAGCAGCGTATCACAGACTAATGAAAAACTGTTTTTT
clone_size: -
j_call: TRBJ1-4
d_call: -
cdr3_length: 14
v_call: TRBV9

cdr3_aa: CASSRQRTGGDTQYF
cdr3_nt: TGTGCCAGCAGCAGGCAGCGGACCGGGGGAGATACGCAGTATTTT
clone_size: -
j_call: TRBJ2-3
d_call: -
cdr3_length: 15
v_call: TRBV11-2

cdr3_aa: CASSDDRGPGEKLFF
cdr3_nt: TGTGCCAGCAGTGACGACAGGGGGCCAGGTGAAAAACTGTTTTTT
clone_size: -
j_call: TRBJ1-4
d_call: TRBD1
cdr3_length: 15
v_call: TRBV25-1

cdr3_aa: CAWSMTGSGNTIYF
cdr3_nt: TGTGCCTGGAGTATGACAGGGTCTGGAAACACCATATATTTT
clone_size: -
j_call: TRBJ1-3
d_call: TRBD1
cdr3_length: 14
v_call: TRBV30

cdr3_aa: CATSKPGTGGTEAFF
cdr3_nt: TGTGCCACCTCCAAGCCCGGGACAGGGGGGACTGAAGCTTTCTTT
clone_size: -
j_call: TRBJ1-1
d_call: TRBD1
cdr3_length: 15
v_call: TRBV15

cdr3_aa: CASSFGLGNTQYF
cdr3_nt: TGTGCCAGCAGCTTCGGGCTCGGGAATACGCAGTATTTT
clone_size: -
j_call: TRBJ2-3
d_call: -
cdr3_length: 13
v_call: TRBV11-2

cdr3_aa: CASSDPYHRSSGNTIYF
cdr3_nt: TGTGCCAGCAGTGACCCCTATCACCGGAGCTCTGGAAACACCATATATTTT
clone_size: -
j_call: TRBJ1-3
d_call: -
cdr3_length: 17
v_call: TRBV2

cdr3_aa: CASSQDLRAEAFF
cdr3_nt: TGCGCCAGCAGCCAAGACCTACGCGCTGAAGCTTTCTTT
clone_size: once
j_call: TRBJ1-1
d_call: -
cdr3_length: 13
v_call: TRBV4-1

cdr3_aa: CASSSYNRMSNQPQHF
cdr3_nt: TGTGCCAGCAGCTCGTATAACAGAATGAGCAATCAGCCCCAGCATTTT
clone_size: -
j_call: TRBJ1-5
d_call: -
cdr3_length: 16
v_call: TRBV7-2

cdr3_aa: CASSPSGRAYNEQFF
cdr3_nt: TGTGCCAGTAGTCCTAGCGGGAGGGCCTACAATGAGCAGTTCTTC
clone_size: -
j_call: TRBJ2-1
d_call: TRBD2
cdr3_length: 15
v_call: TRBV19

cdr3_aa: CASSLEAGGTYEQYF
cdr3_nt: TGTGCCAGCAGCTTAGAGGCGGGGGGGACCTACGAGCAGTACTTC
clone_size: once
j_call: TRBJ2-7
d_call: TRBD2
cdr3_length: 15
v_call: TRBV11-3

cdr3_aa: CASSEPGVVQPQHF
cdr3_nt: TGTGCCAGCAGTGAACCAGGGGTAGTTCAGCCCCAGCATTTT
clone_size: -
j_call: TRBJ1-5
d_call: -
cdr3_length: 14
v_call: TRBV2

cdr3_aa: CASSPAAGVKVEQYF
cdr3_nt: TGTGCCAGCAGTCCCGCTGCGGGAGTAAAGGTGGAGCAGTACTTC
clone_size: -
j_call: TRBJ2-7
d_call: TRBD2
cdr3_length: 15
v_call: TRBV28

cdr3_aa: CSASREETQYF
cdr3_nt: TGCAGTGCTAGTAGGGAGGAGACCCAGTACTTC
clone_size: few
j_call: TRBJ2-5
d_call: -
cdr3_length: 11
v_call: TRBV20-1

cdr3_aa: CASSLDRDTEAFF
cdr3_nt: TGTGCCAGCAGCTTGGACAGGGACACTGAAGCTTTCTTT
clone_size: -
j_call: TRBJ1-1
d_call: TRBD1
cdr3_length: 13
v_call: TRBV7-8

cdr3_aa: CASWTGASNQPQHF
cdr3_nt: TGCGCCAGCTGGACAGGGGCAAGCAATCAGCCCCAGCATTTT
clone_size: -
j_call: TRBJ1-5
d_call: TRBD1
cdr3_length: 14
v_call: TRBV10-2

cdr3_aa: CASSLGLYNEQFF
cdr3_nt: TGTGCCAGCAGCTTAGGACTATACAATGAGCAGTTCTTC
clone_size: -
j_call: TRBJ2-1
d_call: -
cdr3_length: 13
v_call: TRBV7-3